These T cell receptor beta chains were read from a single sample in a study of blood T cell repertoires in COVID-19. This table comes from immunoSEQ multiplex PCR, and its TCRdb copy is limited to in-frame clones, with some not included. The sample has some 190,000 clones, roughly 76% seen once. The material sequenced was peripheral blood. The receptors here all came from a woman aged 40 to 50 with COVID-19, enrolled during active disease. Both conserved end residues are part of each CDR3. A D gene is named only where the DNA matches it firmly. Some rows mark clone size as missing; the rest say once, few, many or name a class of expanded clone.

TRBD1	NA	TRBJ1-2	TRBV3-1/TRBV3-2	CASSRFRTGGLGYTF	TGTGCCAGCAGCCGATTCCGGACAGGGGGACTTGGCTACACCTTC
NA	NA	TRBJ1-3	TRBV18	CASSPGQMGSGNTIYF	TGTGCCAGCTCGCCCGGACAGATGGGGTCTGGAAACACCATATATTTT
TRBD1	NA	TRBJ2-1	TRBV28	CASRGAGGHNEQFF	TGTGCCAGCAGGGGGGCAGGGGGCCACAATGAGCAGTTCTTC
TRBD2	NA	TRBJ2-7	TRBV27	CASSLEAGGPREQYF	TGTGCCAGCAGTTTAGAAGCGGGAGGGCCTAGGGAGCAGTACTTC
TRBD1	NA	TRBJ2-7	TRBV9	CASSAGTGTIHYEQYF	TGTGCCAGCAGCGCTGGGACAGGGACTATCCATTACGAGCAGTACTTC
TRBD2	NA	TRBJ2-2	TRBV11-2	CASSLGGRFGTPNTGELFF	TGTGCCAGCAGCTTAGGCGGGAGGTTCGGGACTCCCAACACCGGGGAGCTGTTTTTT
NA	NA	TRBJ2-2	TRBV21-1	CASSKAYSGELFF	TGTGCCAGCAGCAAAGCGTACTCCGGGGAGCTGTTTTTT
TRBD2	NA	TRBJ2-1	TRBV14	CASSPLGTIYNEQFF	TGTGCCAGCAGCCCACTCGGGACTATCTACAATGAGCAGTTCTTC
TRBD1	many	TRBJ1-6	TRBV4-1	CASSQDRTGPSPLHF	TGCGCCAGCAGCCAAGATCGGACAGGGCCCTCACCCCTCCACTTT
TRBD1	NA	TRBJ1-1	TRBV7-8	CASSLGPRGTEAFF	TGTGCCAGCAGCTTAGGGCCCAGGGGGACTGAAGCTTTCTTT
NA	few	TRBJ2-7	TRBV11-2	CASSLFADEQYF	TGTGCCAGCAGCCTCTTTGCGGACGAGCAGTACTTC
NA	NA	TRBJ1-2	TRBV6-5	CASSTTDFYGYTF	TGTGCCAGCAGTACCACAGATTTCTATGGCTACACCTTC
NA	NA	TRBJ2-5	TRBV2	CASMGASFGTQYF	TGTGCCAGCATGGGGGCGAGTTTCGGGACCCAGTACTTC
NA	NA	TRBJ1-4	TRBV18	CASSRSQNEKLFF	TGTGCCAGCTCACGATCTCAGAATGAAAAACTGTTTTTT
TRBD2	NA	TRBJ2-1	TRBV7-3	CASSFTGGYYNEQFF	TGTGCCAGCAGCTTTACGGGAGGGTACTACAATGAGCAGTTCTTC
NA	NA	TRBJ1-2	TRBV27	CANLNRETNYGYTF	TGTGCCAACCTAAACAGGGAGACTAACTATGGCTACACCTTC
TRBD2	many	TRBJ2-1	TRBV3-1/TRBV3-2	CASSHSGRAWIEQFF	TGTGCCAGCAGCCATAGCGGGAGGGCATGGATTGAGCAGTTCTTC
NA	NA	TRBJ1-5	TRBV2	CASSNRETDSNQPQHF	TGTGCCAGCAGTAACCGGGAAACAGATAGCAATCAGCCCCAGCATTTT
NA	NA	TRBJ1-1	TRBV6-1	CASSELGVGAEAFF	TGTGCCAGCAGTGAACTTGGGGTAGGGGCTGAAGCTTTCTTT
TRBD2	NA	TRBJ2-1	TRBV15	CATSRGGGGAGNEQFF	TGTGCCACCAGCAGAGGCGGCGGGGGGGCCGGGAATGAGCAGTTCTTC
TRBD2	once	TRBJ2-2	TRBV5-1	CASSSPAGAGESGELFF	TGCGCCAGCAGCTCACCAGCTGGGGCGGGAGAGTCTGGGGAGCTGTTTTTT
NA	few	TRBJ2-2	TRBV7-9	CASLPTTGELFF	TGTGCGAGCCTACCAACCACCGGGGAGCTGTTTTTT
TRBD1	NA	TRBJ2-4	TRBV7-9	CASSLGTGSYKNIQYF	TGTGCCAGCAGCCTAGGGACAGGGTCGTACAAAAACATTCAGTACTTC